The TCR beta chain described here comes from a study of sequential checkpoint blockade in melanoma. The table came from immunoSEQ multiplex PCR; TCRdb's copy has only in-frame clones and leaves some out. The sample holds fewer than 9,500 clones, around 23% seen once. The length of the CDR3 is 19 residues. The ends lost 4 bases at V and 3 bases at J; junction bases unmatched: 16. Germline CDR1 and CDR2: SGHNT and YENEEA. Treatment: randomized to nivolumab then ipilimumab (arm A) or the reverse (arm B). Source: tumor tissue (inferred from file names), taken from a patient given nivolumab and ipilimumab in sequence. This receptor was identified in a human donor with melanoma. The chain has TRBV11-3 and TRBJ2-3, with 10 bases that match TRBD2. The chain's CDR3 is CASSSQSGLLAGVTDTQYF. The CDR3 coding sequence is TGTGCCAGCAGCTCGCAATCGGGACTCCTAGCGGGGGTTACAGATACGCAGTATTTT.